This T cell receptor beta chain was sequenced for a study of breast tumors, draining lymph nodes, adjacent tissues. This clonotype was observed a few times. Its antigen is not known. Since a much larger clone is just one base distant, this may be a read error. TCRdb re-derived calls from the multiplex PCR reads in MiXCR, one entry per CDR3 protein. The sample lists approximately 90,000 distinct CDR3 sequences, more than 25% occurring once. This CDR3 is built from 11 residues. Trimming took 6 bases from V and 7 from J, leaving 7 bases between them. CDR1 MNHEY and CDR2 SVGEGT come from the germline V gene. General study findings and limits: Data fit most tumor T cells coming from lymph node, expanding in tumor. Tumor and nontumor repertoires were significantly more similar in luminal-like than in basal-like breast cancer. Tumors had less TCR diversity than lymph nodes, more than nontumor tissue.

Breast cancer patients provided tissue from their axillary draining lymph nodes. The source material was axillary lymph node tissue. This clonotype originated in a female donor with breast cancer. Some clones in this sample may be carry-over from other donors' samples. The rearrangement joins TRBV6-2 or TRBV6-3 to TRBJ2-1; unclear D gene. The CDR3 DNA reads as TGTGCCAGCAGGCCAGCTAATGAGCAGTTCTTC. Translating gives CASRPANEQFF.